These 8 T cell receptor beta chains were all obtained from the same sample, sequenced in a study of graft-versus-host responses after intestinal transplantation. Libraries were prepared by immunoSEQ multiplex PCR; TCRdb keeps only in-frame clonotypes and omits some of them. The sample lists about 90,000 clones; less than 90% were seen once. The antigens for these receptors are not known. The sequencing here drew on unstimulated CD8+ T cells sorted from spleen or lymph node cells, taken before intestinal transplant. The source of these receptors is a human donor who received an intestinal transplant.

The chain joins TRBV7-9 to TRBJ1-1; D might be TRBD1 (5 bases). Trimming removed 1 base from V and 3 bases from J, with 9 bases in between. Germline-derived CDR1 and CDR2 are SEHNR and FQNEAQ (reference sequence). This CDR3 is built from 14 residues. In DNA, the CDR3 is TGTGCCAGCAGCTTAGGGGGCCAGGACACTGAAGCTTTCTTT. Amino acid sequence: CASSLGGQDTEAFF. The entire variable domain, with the rest obtained from reference TRBV7-9 and TRBJ1-1, is as follows: DTGVSQNPRHKITKRGQNVTFRCDPISEHNRLYWYRQTLGQGPEFLTYFQNEAQLEKSRLLSDRFSAERPKGSFSTLEIQRTEQGDSAMYLCASSLGGQDTEAFFGQGTRLTVV.

The chain has TRBV6-6 and TRBJ1-6; D call uncertain. V lost 1 base and J 15 bases, leaving 10 bases between the germline ends. The germline V gene has CDR1 MNHNY and CDR2 SVGAGI (reference sequence). The CDR3 sequence is 12 residues long. The DNA of the CDR3 is TGTGCCAGCAGTTACTTTACTGAAGACCTCCACTTT. Its translation is CASSYFTEDLHF.

The chain has TRBV6-5 and TRBJ2-3; D call uncertain. CDR1 and CDR2 (germline): MNHEY, SVGAGI. CDR3 length equals 12 residues. The germline V and J ends were trimmed by 0 bases and 5 bases, with 3 bases remaining between them. The CDR3 is CASSYSIDTQYF. The CDR3 coding sequence is TGTGCCAGCAGTTACTCAATAGATACGCAGTATTTT.

The CDR3 region has the DNA TGTGCCAGCAGCGGTACTAGCGGGGTGTTCACAGATACGCAGTATTTT. This gives the protein CASSGTSGVFTDTQYF. This chain links TRBV5-5 with TRBJ2-3; 10 bases map to TRBD2. The V gene end was trimmed by 4 bases and the J gene end by 2 bases; junction bases not matched to a gene: 7. Germline loops: CDR1 SGHKS, CDR2 YYEKEE (reference sequence). The length of the CDR3 is 16 residues. The whole variable domain, filled in from reference TRBV5-5 and TRBJ2-3, reads DAGVTQSPTHLIKTRGQQVTLRCSPISGHKSVSWYQQVLGQGPQFIFQYYEKEERGRGNFPDRFSARQFPNYSSELNVNALLLGDSALYLCASSGTSGVFTDTQYFGPGTRLTVL.

The J gene is TRBJ1-3, the V gene TRBV9, with D uncertain. Trimming pared 5 bases from V and 5 bases from J, leaving 14 bases between. This CDR3 has 14 amino acids. Germline V gene data show CDR1 as SGDLS and CDR2 as YYNGEE. The CDR3 nucleotides are TGTGCCAGCAGTCGTACAGTATACAGAAACACCATATATTTT. Its protein product is CASSRTVYRNTIYF.

The chain employs TRBV27 and TRBJ2-7; TRBD2 agrees at 11 bases. Germline V gene sequence: CDR1 MNHEY, CDR2 SMNVEV (reference sequence). The CDR3 has 14 amino acids. The junction had 1 base not matched to a gene; V was cut back by 2 bases and J by 4 bases. In DNA, the CDR3 is TGTGCCAGCAGTTTAGGGACTAGCGGATACGAGCAGTACTTC. Amino acids: CASSLGTSGYEQYF.

This chain connects TRBV6-6 to TRBJ2-7; D gene unclear. The CDR3 consists of 12 residues. Germline CDR1 reads MNHNY; CDR2 reads SVGAGI (reference sequence). V lost 5 bases and J 2 bases, leaving 7 bases between the germline ends. CDR3 sequence (DNA): TGTGCCAGCAGTCTATCCCCCTACGAGCAGTACTTC. Translated, it gives CASSLSPYEQYF.

The gene calls are TRBV6-5 and TRBJ1-1, with D uncertain. Germline V gives CDR1 MNHEY, CDR2 SVGAGI. CDR3 size: 12 residues. Trimming stripped 2 bases from V and 4 bases from J, with 5 bases between. DNA for the CDR3: TGTGCCAGCAGTTACGCTATCACTGAAGCTTTCTTT. Its translation is CASSYAITEAFF.